The 30 T cell receptor beta chains in this list originate from one sample, sequenced in a study of shared clonotypes between healthy human individuals. TCRdb's table, derived via immunoSEQ multiplex PCR, lists solely in-frame clones and lacks some. The sample includes over 800,000 clones, nearly 95% of them seen just once. CD45RO-negative, CCR7-selected cells formed the naive CD8 fraction, which excluded terminally differentiated effector memory CD45RA+ cells. The sequenced material came from naive CD8+ T cells sorted from blood. Every receptor here comes from a man aged 25 to 45 in good health.

Comments on this clone: This specimen includes other DNA sequences encoding the same CDR3. This sequence joins TRBV6-5 and TRBJ2-1; 10 nucleotides agree with TRBD2. Germline trimming cut 6 bases from V and 4 bases from J; bases unmatched to any gene: 6. The CDR3 contains 15 residues. Germline V CDR1 and CDR2: MNHEY, SVGAGI. Here the CDR3 reads CASSPGLALYNEQFF. The CDR3, as DNA: TGTGCCAGCAGCCCGGGACTAGCGCTATACAATGAGCAGTTCTTC.

Points on this clone: The same CDR3 also results from other DNA sequences found in this sample. The rearrangement uses TRBV11-2 and TRBJ1-1; D ambiguous. The CDR3 spans 13 residues. The V gene's germline CDR1 is SGHAT and CDR2 FQNNGV. Trimming took 1 base from V and 0 from J, leaving 3 bases between them. Here the CDR3 reads CASSLGMNTEAFF. CDR3 DNA: TGTGCCAGCAGCTTAGGTATGAACACTGAAGCTTTCTTT.

The chain carries TRBV27 and TRBJ1-1, with TRBD1 matching 7 bases. The germline CDR1 and CDR2 sequences are MNHEY and SMNVEV (reference sequence). CDR3 length: 15 residues. With 2 bases clipped from V and 4 bases from J, the junction kept 7 bases outside the gene matches. CDR3 sequence (DNA): TGTGCCAGCAGTTTACGGGATCAGGGGGGCACTGAAGCTTTCTTT. Translating gives CASSLRDQGGTEAFF.

This chain joins TRBV19 and TRBJ1-5; 8 bases match TRBD1. This CDR3 comprises 14 residues. Germline V gene sequence: CDR1 LNHDA, CDR2 SQIVND (reference sequence). Losses at the gene ends were 5 bases for V and 9 bases for J; bases not matched to a gene: 9. In DNA, the CDR3 is TGTGCCAGTAGTGAAAGGACAGGGTTCGGGCCCCAGCATTTT. Its protein is CASSERTGFGPQHF.

This chain connects TRBV5-5 to TRBJ1-4; possibly TRBD1 for D (6 bases). Trimming shortened V by 4 bases and J by 3 bases, and 13 bases separated the two germline ends. Germline loops: CDR1 SGHKS, CDR2 YYEKEE (reference sequence). The CDR3 has 15 amino acids. The CDR3 protein is CASSKHWGPNEKLFF. The CDR3 nucleotides are TGTGCCAGCAGCAAGCATTGGGGGCCTAATGAAAAACTGTTTTTT. The entire variable domain, with the rest obtained from reference TRBV5-5 and TRBJ1-4, is as follows: DAGVTQSPTHLIKTRGQQVTLRCSPISGHKSVSWYQQVLGQGPQFIFQYYEKEERGRGNFPDRFSARQFPNYSSELNVNALLLGDSALYLCASSKHWGPNEKLFFGSGTQLSVL.

This clone has ten or more counts. V is TRBV27 and J is TRBJ2-3; 7 nucleotides align to TRBD2. This CDR3 is built from 13 residues. Germline assignment: CDR1 MNHEY and CDR2 SMNVEV (reference sequence). V lost 5 bases to trimming and J lost 6 bases; unmatched junction nucleotides: 5. The CDR3 nucleotides are TGTGCCAGCAGTCCTAGCGGTTGGGATACGCAGTATTTT. This translates into CASSPSGWDTQYF.

This rearrangement joins TRBV11-2 to TRBJ2-1; TRBD2 matches at 9 bases. Germline V CDR1 and CDR2: SGHAT, FQNNGV. The CDR3 loop spans 16 amino acids. V dropped 5 bases and J dropped 8; count of bases not matched to a gene: 13. The CDR3 DNA follows: TGTGCCAGCAGCCACGGGATTAGCGGGAGCATGTATGAGCAGTTCTTC. Protein product: CASSHGISGSMYEQFF.

V usage is TRBV6-1 and J usage is TRBJ1-4, with TRBD1 identical over 10 bases. V trimming: 6 bases; J trimming: 8 bases; junction bases outside the gene matches: 9. This CDR3 has 15 amino acids. CDR1 and CDR2 from the germline V gene are MNHNS and SASEGT. As DNA, the CDR3 is TGTGCCAGCAGGCCGGGACAGGGGATTTGGGAAAAACTGTTTTTT. Amino acid sequence: CASRPGQGIWEKLFF.

A single count supports this clone. The chain couples TRBV10-2 to TRBJ1-3; 12 nucleotides agree with TRBD1. The V gene end was trimmed by 6 bases and the J gene end by 4 bases; junction bases not matched to a gene: 1. This CDR3 contains 14 residues. From germline, CDR1 is WSHSY and CDR2 SAAADI. DNA for the CDR3: TGCGCCAGCAGCGGGACAGGGGGCGGAAACACCATATATTTT. It specifies CASSGTGGGNTIYF.

The chain combines TRBV30 with TRBJ2-1, with TRBD2 as a possible D gene (5 bases). CDR1 is GTSNPN and CDR2 is SVGIG in the germline V gene (reference sequence). The CDR3 is 13 amino acids. V was cut by 4 bases and J by 1 base, with 8 bases left in between. CDR3 in DNA: TGTGCCTGGATTGAGCGGTCCTACAATGAGCAGTTCTTC. This gives the protein CAWIERSYNEQFF.

This rearrangement joins TRBV25-1 to TRBJ2-2, with D tentatively TRBD2 (5 bases). V dropped 8 bases and J dropped 6 bases, with 10 bases sitting between them. This CDR3 region has 12 residues. Per germline, CDR1 MGHDK and CDR2 SYGVNS. The CDR3 region has the DNA TGTGCCAGCGAGAGGGTGGCCGGGGAGCTGTTTTTT. Amino acid sequence: CASERVAGELFF.

The rearrangement links TRBV29-1 to TRBJ2-7, with D perhaps TRBD1 (6 bases). The CDR3 extends over 14 amino acids. V was trimmed by 3 bases and J by 2 bases, leaving 14 bases between them. Germline CDR1 reads SQVTM; CDR2 reads ANQGSEA. The CDR3 loop is CSVEIPGATYEQYF. In DNA, the CDR3 is TGCAGCGTTGAGATACCAGGGGCTACCTACGAGCAGTACTTC.

The V call is TRBV7-9, the J call TRBJ2-7, with 10 positions matching TRBD2. The CDR3 covers 14 residues. Germline V gene sequence: CDR1 SEHNR, CDR2 FQNEAQ (reference sequence). Losses at the gene ends were 5 bases for V and 6 bases for J; bases not matched to a gene: 7. The CDR3 spells CASSPEAGGVEQYF. The CDR3 nucleotides read TGTGCCAGCAGCCCAGAAGCGGGAGGGGTCGAGCAGTACTTC.

The chain joins TRBV6-1 to TRBJ2-1; D may be TRBD2 (5 bases). V was cut by 2 bases and J by 6 bases, with 20 bases left in between. Germline loops: CDR1 MNHNS, CDR2 SASEGT. CDR3 length equals 17 residues. The CDR3 bases are TGTGCCAGCAGTGAAAACGGGGTAGTGGTGGGCTTCAATGAGCAGTTCTTC. Its translation: CASSENGVVVGFNEQFF.

This clone occurred a few times. This sample also contains other DNA sequences that code for the same CDR3. This rearrangement joins TRBV9 to TRBJ1-4; weak D call: TRBD1 (5 bases). CDR3 length: 15 amino acids. Per the germline V gene, CDR1 is SGDLS and CDR2 is YYNGEE. Trimming left V 2 bases short and J 2 bases short, with 10 bases between. The CDR3 here is CASSVGGATNEKLFF. The CDR3 DNA sequence: TGTGCCAGCAGCGTCGGAGGGGCGACTAATGAAAAACTGTTTTTT.

The chain employs TRBV6-1 and TRBJ2-1, with TRBD1 matching 12 bases. Germline-derived CDR1 and CDR2 are MNHNS and SASEGT. J gave up 10 bases and V 8 bases, and 9 bases lay outside the gene matches. The CDR3 runs 14 residues. CDR3 bases: TGTGCCAGCTCGGGGACAGGGGGCCGGTGGGAGCAGTTCTTC. This translates into CASSGTGGRWEQFF.

J is TRBJ1-5 and V is TRBV6-5; D possibly corresponds to TRBD1 (6 bases). With 7 bases removed from V and 7 bases from J, the gap between germline ends came to 17 bases. Germline V lookup: CDR1 MNHEY, CDR2 SVGAGI. CDR3 length: 14 residues. CDR3 in amino acids: CASTDDMDSQPQHF. The CDR3 nucleotides are TGTGCCAGCACCGATGATATGGACAGCCAGCCCCAGCATTTT.

This chain joins TRBV19 and TRBJ2-7; 8 bases match TRBD1. Germline CDR1 is LNHDA and CDR2 is SQIVND (reference sequence). This CDR3 spans 14 amino acids. V was pared by 7 bases and J by 4 bases, with 9 bases of the junction left unmatched. CDR3 DNA: TGTGCCAGTAAGATCGGACAGGGTTCGTACGAGCAGTACTTC. The encoded protein is CASKIGQGSYEQYF.

The rearrangement joins TRBV5-6 to TRBJ1-6; D ambiguous. V dropped 4 bases and J dropped 1 base, with 6 bases sitting between them. CDR1 SGHDT and CDR2 YYEEEE come from the germline V gene. CDR3 size: 14 residues. Written as DNA, the CDR3 is TGTGCCAGCAGCCTAGGGTCCTATAATTCACCCCTCCACTTT. This codes for CASSLGSYNSPLHF.

The table lists this clone with a count of one. The chain uses TRBV5-6 and TRBJ1-1, with no clear D. The germline V gene has CDR1 SGHDT and CDR2 YYEEEE. This CDR3 comprises 10 residues. Trimming left V 5 bases short and J 1 base short, with 0 bases between. CDR3 sequence (DNA): TGTGCCAGCAGGAACACTGAAGCTTTCTTT. It encodes CASRNTEAFF.

In this sample, this clone turned up a few times. This chain uses TRBV27 with TRBJ1-2; TRBD1 matches 9 bases. Trimming took 8 bases from V and 8 from J; bases not matched to a gene: 3. The CDR3 sequence is 11 residues long. Germline V gene lookup returns CDR1 MNHEY and CDR2 SMNVEV (reference sequence). In DNA, the CDR3 is TGTGCCAGCGGGACAGGGATAGGCTACACCTTC. Encoded protein: CASGTGIGYTF.

The chain recombines TRBV30 with TRBJ2-1, with D tentatively TRBD1 (5 bases). This CDR3 has 14 residues. Trimming left V 2 bases short and J 10 bases short, with 18 bases between. Per germline, CDR1 GTSNPN and CDR2 SVGIG (reference sequence). Here the CDR3 DNA reads TGTGCCTGGAGTTTTGGGCAGGGAATGGGGGAGCAGTTCTTC. It yields the protein CAWSFGQGMGEQFF.

The CDR3 DNA sequence: TGCGCCAGCAGTGAAGAGTTGCTTAGCTCCTACAATGAGCAGTTCTTC. This encodes CASSEELLSSYNEQFF. The chain carries TRBV10-2 and TRBJ2-1; D ambiguous. Germline V gives CDR1 WSHSY, CDR2 SAAADI. This CDR3 is 16 amino acids long. Trimming stripped 3 bases from V and 0 bases from J, with 12 bases between.

V is TRBV5-1 and J is TRBJ1-1, with D possibly being TRBD1 (6 bases). Germline V gene data show CDR1 as SGHRS and CDR2 as YFSETQ. Deletions cut 5 bases from V and 11 bases from J, with 22 bases between. The CDR3 runs 14 residues. The CDR3 bases are TGCGCCAGCAGGTTTGGGGCAGGGGATGTTTTCGCTTTCTTT. Protein: CASRFGAGDVFAFF.

V and J are TRBV27 and TRBJ2-1; 15 bases are a match to TRBD2. This CDR3 has 16 residues. V lost 2 bases, J lost 8 bases, and 4 bases stayed unmatched. Per the germline V gene, CDR1 is MNHEY and CDR2 is SMNVEV (reference sequence). DNA of the CDR3: TGTGCCAGCAGTTTAGGGACTAGCGGGAGGCGGGATGAGCAGTTCTTC. Translation: CASSLGTSGRRDEQFF.

The CDR3 DNA reads as TGTGCCAGCAGCTTAGTACAAAAGGGAATGGACGAGCAGTACTTC. It encodes CASSLVQKGMDEQYF. The V call is TRBV7-9, the J call TRBJ2-7; no reliable D call. Germline V CDR1 and CDR2: SEHNR, FQNEAQ (reference sequence). This CDR3 has 15 amino acids. V was trimmed by 1 base and J by 5 bases, leaving 15 bases between them.

This chain uses TRBV5-4 with TRBJ2-3; D could derive from TRBD1 or TRBD2 (5 bases each). CDR3 length: 12 residues. Trimming stripped 2 bases from V and 12 bases from J, with 13 bases between. Germline V CDR1 and CDR2: SGHNT, YYREEE (reference sequence). In nucleotides, the CDR3 is TGTGCCAGCAGCTTAAGGGACCAAACTCAGTATTTT. It is translated as CASSLRDQTQYF. The variable domain in full, completed from reference TRBV5-4 and TRBJ2-3, reads ETGVTQSPTHLIKTRGQQVTLRCSSQSGHNTVSWYQQALGQGPQFIFQYYREEENGRGNFPPRFSGLQFPNYSSELNVNALELDDSALYLCASSLRDQTQYFGPGTRLTVL.

The V call is TRBV7-6, the J call TRBJ2-1, with 7 bases aligning to TRBD2. The junction had 5 bases not matched to a gene; V was cut back by 4 bases and J by 5 bases. CDR1 and CDR2 from the germline V gene are SGHVS and FNYEAQ. The CDR3 contains 14 residues. The CDR3 DNA reads as TGTGCCAGCAGCTCCCGGGACTACGACAATGAGCAGTTCTTC. This translates into CASSSRDYDNEQFF. Looking up the rest from reference TRBV7-6 and TRBJ2-1 gives the full variable domain: GAGVSQSPRYKVTKRGQDVALRCDPISGHVSLYWYRQALGQGPEFLTYFNYEAQQDKSGLPNDRFSAERPEGSISTLTIQRTEQRDSAMYRCASSSRDYDNEQFFGPGTRLTVL.

The genes are TRBV7-9 and TRBJ2-7, with 9 bases aligning to TRBD2. CDR3 size: 18 residues. Germline loops: CDR1 SEHNR, CDR2 FQNEAQ (reference sequence). J gave up 5 bases and V 3 bases, and 17 bases lay outside the gene matches. The CDR3 bases are TGTGCCAGCAGCTTTCCCCGGGATAGCGGGAGAGTTTCGCACGAGCAGTACTTC. Protein sequence: CASSFPRDSGRVSHEQYF.

The CDR3 reads CASSPQTGTKLFF. CDR3 nucleotide sequence: TGTGCCAGCAGCCCTCAGACAGGGACTAAACTGTTTTTT. The chain joins TRBV11-2 to TRBJ1-4; TRBD1 aligns across 7 bases. This CDR3 spans 13 amino acids. Germline trimming cut 5 bases from V and 11 bases from J; bases unmatched to any gene: 8. Germline V CDR1 and CDR2: SGHAT, FQNNGV.